Each of the 20 T cell receptor beta chains below was sequenced from the same sample in a study of blood T cell repertoires in COVID-19. Here immunoSEQ multiplex PCR was the method, and the copy in TCRdb shows in-frame clones only, minus some. Of 500,000 to 600,000 clones listed, roughly 89% are singletons. The sequenced material came from peripheral blood. The receptors were sampled from a woman aged 50 to 60 with COVID-19, enrolled during active disease.

The chain's CDR3 is CASSSGQGPLEQYF. CDR3 in DNA: TGTGCCAGCAGCTCAGGACAGGGTCCCCTCGAGCAGTACTTC. J is TRBJ2-7 and V is TRBV5-4; TRBD1 agrees at 8 bases. Germline CDR1 is SGHNT and CDR2 is YYREEE (reference sequence). The CDR3 runs to 14 residues. V was pared by 3 bases and J by 6 bases, with 8 bases of the junction left unmatched.

The CDR3 spells CSGGQGFGYTF. CDR3 DNA sequence: TGCAGCGGGGGACAGGGGTTTGGCTACACCTTC. This rearrangement joins TRBV29-1 to TRBJ1-2; 10 bases agree with TRBD1. Germline V lookup: CDR1 SQVTM, CDR2 ANQGSEA. CDR3 length: 11 amino acids. V lost 7 bases and J lost 7; bases outside the gene matches: 3.

This sequence joins TRBV5-1 and TRBJ1-2; D is possibly TRBD1 (6 bases). The CDR3 totals 13 residues. CDR1 and CDR2 from the germline V gene are SGHRS and YFSETQ. Trimming took off 4 bases at V and 5 bases at J, with 12 bases between the two ends. CDR3 in amino acids: CASSRTEAYGYTF. The CDR3 DNA reads TGCGCCAGCAGCCGGACAGAAGCTTATGGCTACACCTTC.

The chain is built from TRBV11-2 and TRBJ1-2; 8 bases map to TRBD1. Germline V gene sequence: CDR1 SGHAT, CDR2 FQNNGV. The CDR3 loop spans 18 amino acids. Trimming cost V 0 bases and J 6 bases; bases outside gene matches: 15. The CDR3 loop reads CASSLDLDRDGPKDGYTF. DNA for the CDR3: TGTGCCAGCAGCTTAGATCTGGACAGGGACGGCCCCAAAGATGGCTACACCTTC.

J is TRBJ2-7 and V is TRBV10-3, with TRBD1 identical over 10 bases. V was pared by 7 bases and J by 5 bases, with 8 bases of the junction left unmatched. From germline, CDR1 is ENHRY and CDR2 SYGVKD. This CDR3 is built from 14 residues. CDR3 in amino acids: CAITRTGGTDEQYF. In DNA, the CDR3 is TGTGCCATCACCCGGACAGGGGGGACCGACGAGCAGTACTTC.

The chain is built from TRBV28 and TRBJ2-3; TRBD2 is a possible D gene (5 bases). V lost 3 bases, J lost 4 bases, and 11 bases lay in between. The CDR3 loop spans 14 amino acids. The germline V gene has CDR1 MDHEN and CDR2 SYDVKM. CDR3 sequence: CASSLPGSSDTQYF. Written as DNA, the CDR3 is TGTGCCAGCAGTTTGCCGGGGTCCTCAGATACGCAGTATTTT.

V usage is TRBV5-4 and J usage is TRBJ2-5, with 12 positions matching TRBD2. The CDR3 length is 15 residues. The V gene end was trimmed by 4 bases and the J gene end by 4 bases; junction bases not matched to a gene: 5. Germline CDR1 is SGHNT and CDR2 is YYREEE (reference sequence). The CDR3, as DNA: TGTGCCAGCAGCCTGACTAGCGGGGGAGGAGAGACCCAGTACTTC. This encodes CASSLTSGGGETQYF.

V gene TRBV27 combines with J gene TRBJ1-1, with a possible D match to TRBD1 (6 bases). Between the trimmed V and J ends, which lost 0 bases and 5 bases, there was a span of 16 bases. Looked up from germline, CDR1 is MNHEY and CDR2 is SMNVEV (reference sequence). CDR3 length: 16 residues. Written as DNA, the CDR3 is TGTGCCAGCAGTTTATCAGGCGGGGGCGCGAATACTGAAGCTTTCTTT. Translation gives CASSLSGGGANTEAFF.

This chain uses TRBV19 with TRBJ1-1, with 8 positions matching TRBD1. Germline CDR1 and CDR2: LNHDA and SQIVND (reference sequence). There are 14 residues in the CDR3. V shed 7 bases, J shed 1 base, and the junction held 5 bases outside the gene matches. CDR3 loop: CASMRGTGNTEAFF. CDR3 DNA sequence: TGTGCCAGTATGCGAGGGACAGGGAACACTGAAGCTTTCTTT.

The chain joins TRBV18 to TRBJ1-1, with D possibly being TRBD1 (5 bases). The germline CDR1 and CDR2 sequences are KGHSH and LQKENI. Trimming stripped 4 bases from V and 2 bases from J, with 14 bases between. The CDR3 has 15 residues. This CDR3 is CASSQLQVVNTEAFF. DNA for the CDR3: TGTGCCAGCTCACAGTTACAGGTAGTCAACACTGAAGCTTTCTTT.

This chain's CDR3 is CASRDRDGYTF. CDR3 DNA sequence: TGCGCCAGCAGAGACAGGGATGGCTACACCTTC. The V gene is TRBV10-1, the J gene TRBJ1-2, with 7 bases identical to TRBD1. The CDR3 runs to 11 residues. With V trimmed by 6 bases and J by 6 bases, 1 base remained unmatched. CDR1 and CDR2 (germline): WNHNN, SYGVQD (reference sequence).

This sequence joins TRBV6-5 and TRBJ1-1; D is unresolved. V lost 7 bases and J lost 6, with 9 bases in between. This CDR3 comprises 11 residues. CDR1 and CDR2 from the germline V gene are MNHEY and SVGAGI. CDR3 bases: TGTGCCAGCATCCGTCGAGCTGAAGCTTTCTTT. Amino acid sequence: CASIRRAEAFF.

The chain has TRBV2 and TRBJ1-1; D is ambiguous. The V and J ends lost 7 bases and 7 bases respectively, with 16 bases between them. The CDR3 is 13 amino acids. Germline V gene sequence: CDR1 SNHLY, CDR2 FYNNEI. The CDR3 spells CASKPPSALEAFF. The CDR3 bases are TGTGCCAGCAAGCCACCGAGCGCCCTTGAAGCTTTCTTT.

This chain connects TRBV6-6 to TRBJ2-2, with a possible D match to TRBD1 (6 bases). The V end was cut by 8 bases, the J end by 7 bases, with 20 bases between. CDR3 length: 15 residues. CDR1 is MNHNY, CDR2 SVGAGI, per germline (reference sequence). DNA for the CDR3: TGTGCCAGCTCCGACCCACAGGGCTTGGGCGGGGAGCTGTTTTTT. Translated, it gives CASSDPQGLGGELFF.

The chain couples TRBV29-1 to TRBJ2-1; 10 bases line up with TRBD2. This CDR3 comprises 13 residues. The J segment lost 9 bases and the V segment lost 6 bases, leaving 8 bases of the junction unmatched. CDR1 and CDR2 from the germline V gene are SQVTM and ANQGSEA. The chain's CDR3 is CSVSSGGLGEQFF. CDR3 nucleotide sequence: TGCAGCGTATCTAGCGGGGGTCTCGGTGAGCAGTTCTTC.

The V call is TRBV7-2, the J call TRBJ2-1, with TRBD1 matching over 9 bases. CDR1 SGHTA and CDR2 FQGNSA come from the germline V gene. Trimming removed 5 bases from V and 5 bases from J; junction bases left unmatched: 4. This CDR3 is 14 amino acids long. The CDR3 reads CASSPRTGDNEQFF. The CDR3 DNA is TGTGCCAGCAGCCCCCGGACAGGGGACAATGAGCAGTTCTTC.

The V gene is TRBV5-5, the J gene TRBJ2-5; D might be TRBD2 (5 bases). V dropped 4 bases and J dropped 5 bases, with 18 bases sitting between them. Germline V gives CDR1 SGHKS, CDR2 YYEKEE (reference sequence). CDR3 length: 15 residues. The CDR3 reads CASSLSLGRGETQYF. The DNA for the CDR3 is TGTGCCAGCAGCCTCTCACTAGGGCGCGGGGAGACCCAGTACTTC.

The rearrangement links TRBV5-1 to TRBJ1-1; possibly TRBD1 for D (5 bases). The CDR3 loop spans 15 amino acids. Per the germline V gene, CDR1 is SGHRS and CDR2 is YFSETQ. V dropped 4 bases and J dropped 1 base, with 14 bases sitting between them. The CDR3 spells CASSGGGTANTEAFF. CDR3 DNA sequence: TGCGCCAGCAGCGGCGGCGGGACCGCGAACACTGAAGCTTTCTTT. The variable domain in full, completed from reference TRBV5-1 and TRBJ1-1, reads KAGVTQTPRYLIKTRGQQVTLSCSPISGHRSVSWYQQTPGQGLQFLFEYFSETQRNKGNFPGRFSGRQFSNSRSEMNVSTLELGDSALYLCASSGGGTANTEAFFGQGTRLTVV.

J is TRBJ2-7 and V is TRBV28; 10 nucleotides agree with TRBD1. The CDR3 length is 15 residues. The V segment lost 5 bases and the J segment 6 bases; nucleotides outside the gene matches: 10. Germline loops: CDR1 MDHEN, CDR2 SYDVKM. The CDR3 region is CASSTTGTGVGEQYF. The CDR3 DNA sequence: TGTGCCAGCAGTACGACCGGGACAGGGGTGGGCGAGCAGTACTTC. The complete variable domain, with remaining parts taken from reference TRBV28 and TRBJ2-7, reads DVKVTQSSRYLVKRTGEKVFLECVQDMDHENMFWYRQDPGLGLRLIYFSYDVKMKEKGDIPEGYSVSREKKERFSLILESASTNQTSMYLCASSTTGTGVGEQYFGPGTRLTVT.

This chain links TRBV5-4 with TRBJ2-2, with no clear D. Per germline, CDR1 SGHNT and CDR2 YYREEE (reference sequence). CDR3 length: 15 residues. V was clipped by 0 bases and J by 4 bases, with 10 bases between them. The CDR3 sequence: CASSLGQAVTGELFF. The CDR3 DNA is TGTGCCAGCAGCTTGGGGCAGGCTGTCACCGGGGAGCTGTTTTTT.